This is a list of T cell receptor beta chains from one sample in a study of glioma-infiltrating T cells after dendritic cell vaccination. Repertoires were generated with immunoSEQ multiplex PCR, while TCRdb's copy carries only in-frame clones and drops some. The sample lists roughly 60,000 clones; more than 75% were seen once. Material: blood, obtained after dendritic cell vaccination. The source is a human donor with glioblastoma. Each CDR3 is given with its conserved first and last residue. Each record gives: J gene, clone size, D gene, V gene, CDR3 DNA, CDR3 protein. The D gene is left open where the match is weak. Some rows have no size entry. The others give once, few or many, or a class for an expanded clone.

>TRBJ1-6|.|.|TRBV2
TGTGCCAGCACCACTCTGCGGGATTCACCCCTCCACTTT
CASTTLRDSPLHF
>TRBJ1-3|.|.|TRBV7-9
TGTGTCAGCAGCTTAGCCAGCTCTGGAAACACCATATATTTT
CVSSLASSGNTIYF
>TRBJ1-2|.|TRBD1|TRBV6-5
TGTGCCAGCAGTTACGGGCAGGGGGATGGCTACACCTTC
CASSYGQGDGYTF
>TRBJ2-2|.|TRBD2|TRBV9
TGTGCCAGCAGCGAGAAAGGGGCTAGCGGGAACACCGGGGAGCTGTTTTTT
CASSEKGASGNTGELFF
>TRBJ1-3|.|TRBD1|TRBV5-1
TGCGCCAGCAGCTTGGTGGGACAGGGGGCTGGAAACACCATATATTTT
CASSLVGQGAGNTIYF
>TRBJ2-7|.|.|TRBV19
TGTGCCAGTAGTACTTCAGGGGACGAGCAGTACTTC
CASSTSGDEQYF
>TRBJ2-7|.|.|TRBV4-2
TGTGCCAGCAGCCAGGAACGTGACAGGTTCACCTACGAGCAGTACTTC
CASSQERDRFTYEQYF
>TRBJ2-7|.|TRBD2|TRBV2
TGTGCCAGCAGTGCTAGCGGGAGGGTTTCCGAGCAGTACTTC
CASSASGRVSEQYF
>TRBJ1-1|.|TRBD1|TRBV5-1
TGCGCCAGCAGCTCCGGGACAGGGGTTACGAACACTGAAGCTTTCTTT
CASSSGTGVTNTEAFF
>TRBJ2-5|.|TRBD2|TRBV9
TGTGCCAGCAGCCCCCAGATTAGACTAGCGGGGGCCGAGGAGACCCAGTACTTC
CASSPQIRLAGAEETQYF
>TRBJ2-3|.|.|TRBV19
TGTGCCAGTAGTATGGCGGGACAGAGGACAGATACGCAGTATTTT
CASSMAGQRTDTQYF
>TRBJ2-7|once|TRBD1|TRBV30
TGTGCCTGGAGAAGAGACAGGGGGCCCTACGAGCAGTACTTC
CAWRRDRGPYEQYF
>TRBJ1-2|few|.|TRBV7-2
TGTGCCAGCAGCTTAGCCCCCCTTCAGGGTAGGACCTTC
CASSLAPLQGRTF
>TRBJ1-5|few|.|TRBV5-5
TGTGCCAGCAGCTTGGGGCAGGACAATCAGCCCCAGCATTTT
CASSLGQDNQPQHF
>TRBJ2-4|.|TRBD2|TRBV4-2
TGTGCCAGCAGCCAAGTGACTAGCGGGGGGCGCCTGGCCAAAAACATTCAGTACTTC
CASSQVTSGGRLAKNIQYF
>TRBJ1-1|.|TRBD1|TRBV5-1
TGCGCCAGCAGCTTGGGACAGGGGAAAGCTTTCTTT
CASSLGQGKAFF
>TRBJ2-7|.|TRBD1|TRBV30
TGTGCCTGGAGTATCGGCAGGGGGTACGAGCAGTACTTC
CAWSIGRGYEQYF
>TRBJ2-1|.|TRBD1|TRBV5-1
TGCGCCAGCAGCTTGTTCGGAGGGACAGGGGGCTTTGAGCAGTTCTTC
CASSLFGGTGGFEQFF
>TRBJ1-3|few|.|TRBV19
TGTGCCAGTAGTAACCGACTCCGACAGGTTGGATACACCATATATTTT
CASSNRLRQVGYTIYF
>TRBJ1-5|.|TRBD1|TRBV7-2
TGTGCCAGCAGCACGAGGGACAGCCGAACTGAGCCCCAGCATTTT
CASSTRDSRTEPQHF
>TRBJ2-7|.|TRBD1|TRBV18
TGTGCCAGCTCACCAGGGACAGGCTCCTACGAGCAGTACTTC
CASSPGTGSYEQYF
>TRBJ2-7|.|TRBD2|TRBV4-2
TGTGCCAGCAGCCAAGATTTCCGGGCTAGCGGGAGTAGGATCCGGGACAACGAGCAGTACTTC
CASSQDFRASGSRIRDNEQYF
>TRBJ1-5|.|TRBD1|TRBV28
TGTGCCAGCAGTTTATCCGGGACAGGGGGCGAGGGACAGCCCCAGCATTTT
CASSLSGTGGEGQPQHF
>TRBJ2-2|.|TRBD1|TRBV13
TGTGCCAGCAGCTTGAGTAAACGGGACAGGGGTACCGGGGAGCTGTTTTTT
CASSLSKRDRGTGELFF
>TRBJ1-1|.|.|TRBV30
TGTGCCTGGAGTTGGAGGGAGAACACTGAAGCTTTCTTT
CAWSWRENTEAFF
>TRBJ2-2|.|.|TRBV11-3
TGTGCCAGCAGCCGTTTCACCGGGGAGCTGTTTTTT
CASSRFTGELFF
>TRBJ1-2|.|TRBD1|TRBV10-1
TGCGCCAGCAGCAAAAGGGACAGGGCGAATGGCTACACCTTC
CASSKRDRANGYTF
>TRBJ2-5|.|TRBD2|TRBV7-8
TGTGCCAGCAGCTTAAACGGTCCTAGCGGGGTCAGAGAGACCCAGTACTTC
CASSLNGPSGVRETQYF
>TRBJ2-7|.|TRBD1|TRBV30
TGTGCCTGGAGACCTACCCGGGACAGGGGCCACGAGCAGTACTTC
CAWRPTRDRGHEQYF
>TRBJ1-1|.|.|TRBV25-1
TGTGCCAGCAGTGATTCGGGTACTGAAGCTTTCTTT
CASSDSGTEAFF
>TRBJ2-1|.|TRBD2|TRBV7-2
TGTGCCAGCAGCTTAGAGCGGGGGGCTCAGTTCTTC
CASSLERGAQFF
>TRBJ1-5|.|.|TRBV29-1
TGCAGCGCCCTGGGGGGGGATGGCAATCAGCCCCAGCATTTT
CSALGGDGNQPQHF
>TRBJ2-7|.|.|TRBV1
TGCACCAGCAGCCAAATGGGAGATCAGTCCTACGAGCAGTACTTC
CTSSQMGDQSYEQYF
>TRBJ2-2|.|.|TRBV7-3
TGTGCCAGCAGCTTATCTCCAGGGAACACCGGGGAGCTGTTTTTT
CASSLSPGNTGELFF
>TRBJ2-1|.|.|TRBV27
TGTGCCAGCACCCTAAGGGGGGGAGCCGCTGAGCAGTTCTTC
CASTLRGGAAEQFF
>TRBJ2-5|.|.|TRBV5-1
TGCGCCAGCAGCTCTCAGGGGGGTGAGACCCAGTACTTC
CASSSQGGETQYF
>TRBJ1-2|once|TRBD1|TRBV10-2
TGCGCCAGCAGCGGGACAGGGGGCAAGTATGGCTACACCTTC
CASSGTGGKYGYTF
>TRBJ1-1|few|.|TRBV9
TGTGCCAGCAGTCATCAGGGGAAGAACACTGAAGCTTTCTTT
CASSHQGKNTEAFF
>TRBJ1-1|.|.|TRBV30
TGTGCCTGGAGTATGGGGCTTAGGACTGAAGCTTTCTTT
CAWSMGLRTEAFF
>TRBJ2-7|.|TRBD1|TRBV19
TGTGCCAGTAGGCGGGGGACAGGGAACTACGAGCAGTACTTC
CASRRGTGNYEQYF
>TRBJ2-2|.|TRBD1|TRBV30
TGTGCCTGGAGGTCCGGGACAGGGGAATGGGTGAACACCGGGGAGCTGTTTTTT
CAWRSGTGEWVNTGELFF
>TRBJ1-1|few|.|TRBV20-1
TGCATGGGCTCTCAGCACGCTTTCTTT
CMGSQHAFF
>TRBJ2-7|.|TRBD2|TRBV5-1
TGCGCCAGCAGCCCCGGGACTAGTAGTCACGAGCAGTACTTC
CASSPGTSSHEQYF
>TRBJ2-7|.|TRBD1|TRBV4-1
TGCGCCAGCAGCGCTCCCGGGACAGGGCGCGACGAGCAGTACTTC
CASSAPGTGRDEQYF
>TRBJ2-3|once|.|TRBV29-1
TGCAGTGCCGCGGGGGCTAAGACAGATACGCAGTATTTT
CSAAGAKTDTQYF
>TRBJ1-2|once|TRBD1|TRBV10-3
TGTGCCATCAGTCCAGTCTCGGGACAGGGTTTTAATGGCTACACCTTC
CAISPVSGQGFNGYTF
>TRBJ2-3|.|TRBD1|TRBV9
TGTGCCAGCAGCGTCCTGGACAGGGGGACAGATACGCAGTATTTT
CASSVLDRGTDTQYF
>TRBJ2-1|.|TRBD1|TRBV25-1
TGTGCCAGCCTGCCGGGACAGGGATGGAATGAGCAGTTCTTC
CASLPGQGWNEQFF
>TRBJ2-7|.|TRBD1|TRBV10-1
TGCGCCAGCAGTGAGCCACCGGGACAGGGGCGCTCCCCGTACGAGCAGTACTTC
CASSEPPGQGRSPYEQYF
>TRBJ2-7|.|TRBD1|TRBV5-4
TGTGCCAGCAGCTTAGGGGGACAGGGGAACGAGCAGTACTTC
CASSLGGQGNEQYF
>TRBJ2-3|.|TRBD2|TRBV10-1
TGCGCCAGCAGTAAGACTAGCGGGGGGGCGAAAGATACGCAGTATTTT
CASSKTSGGAKDTQYF